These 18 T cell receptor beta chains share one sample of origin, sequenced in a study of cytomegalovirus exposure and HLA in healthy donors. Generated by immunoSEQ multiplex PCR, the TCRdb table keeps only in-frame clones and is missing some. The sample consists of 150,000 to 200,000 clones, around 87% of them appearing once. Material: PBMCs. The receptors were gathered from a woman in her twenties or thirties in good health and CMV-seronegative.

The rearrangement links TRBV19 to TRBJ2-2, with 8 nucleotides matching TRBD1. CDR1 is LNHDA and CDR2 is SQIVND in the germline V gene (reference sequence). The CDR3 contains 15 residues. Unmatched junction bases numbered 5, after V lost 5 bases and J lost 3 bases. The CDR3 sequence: CASSSDREYTGELFF. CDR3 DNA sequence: TGTGCCAGTAGTTCGGACAGGGAGTACACCGGGGAGCTGTTTTTT.

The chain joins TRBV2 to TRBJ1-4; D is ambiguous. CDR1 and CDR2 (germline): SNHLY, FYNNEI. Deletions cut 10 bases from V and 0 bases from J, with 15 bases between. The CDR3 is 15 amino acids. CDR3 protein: CATQISGATNEKLFF. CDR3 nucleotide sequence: TGTGCCACCCAAATAAGCGGTGCAACTAATGAAAAACTGTTTTTT.

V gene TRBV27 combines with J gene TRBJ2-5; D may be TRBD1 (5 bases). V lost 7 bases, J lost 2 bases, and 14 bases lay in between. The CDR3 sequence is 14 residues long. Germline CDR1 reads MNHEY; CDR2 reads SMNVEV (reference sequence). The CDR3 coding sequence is TGTGCCAGCAAAGATCAGGGTTGGCAAGAGACCCAGTACTTC. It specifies CASKDQGWQETQYF.

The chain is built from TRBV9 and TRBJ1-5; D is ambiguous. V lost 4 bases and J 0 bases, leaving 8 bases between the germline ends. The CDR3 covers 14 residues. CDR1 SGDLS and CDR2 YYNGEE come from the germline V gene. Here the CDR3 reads CASSSGGSNQPQHF. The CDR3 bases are TGTGCCAGCAGCTCTGGCGGTAGCAATCAGCCCCAGCATTTT.

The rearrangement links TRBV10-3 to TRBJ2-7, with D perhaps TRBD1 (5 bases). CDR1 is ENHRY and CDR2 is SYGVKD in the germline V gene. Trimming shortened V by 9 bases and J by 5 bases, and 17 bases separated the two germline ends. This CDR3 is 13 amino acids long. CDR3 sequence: CAIRDSALHEQYF. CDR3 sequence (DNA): TGTGCCATTAGAGACAGCGCTCTACACGAGCAGTACTTC.

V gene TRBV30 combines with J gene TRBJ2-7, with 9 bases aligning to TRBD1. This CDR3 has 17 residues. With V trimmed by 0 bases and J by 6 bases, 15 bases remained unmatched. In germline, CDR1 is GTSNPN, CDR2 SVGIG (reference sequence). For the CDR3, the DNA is TGTGCCTGGAGTGTACCGCTTTTACAGGGGGCGCGTGCCGAGCAGTACTTC. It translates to CAWSVPLLQGARAEQYF.

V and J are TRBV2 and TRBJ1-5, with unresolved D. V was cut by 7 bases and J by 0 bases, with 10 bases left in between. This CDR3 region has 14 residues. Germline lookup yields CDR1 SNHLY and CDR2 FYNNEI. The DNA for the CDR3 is TGTGCCAGCACAGGAACCTATAGCAATCAGCCCCAGCATTTT. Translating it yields CASTGTYSNQPQHF.

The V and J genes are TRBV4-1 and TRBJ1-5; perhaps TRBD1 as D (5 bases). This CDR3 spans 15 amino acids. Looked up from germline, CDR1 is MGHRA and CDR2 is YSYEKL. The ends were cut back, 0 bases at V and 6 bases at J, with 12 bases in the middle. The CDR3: CASSQDRGRGQPQHF. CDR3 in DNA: TGCGCCAGCAGCCAAGATCGCGGGAGGGGTCAGCCCCAGCATTTT.

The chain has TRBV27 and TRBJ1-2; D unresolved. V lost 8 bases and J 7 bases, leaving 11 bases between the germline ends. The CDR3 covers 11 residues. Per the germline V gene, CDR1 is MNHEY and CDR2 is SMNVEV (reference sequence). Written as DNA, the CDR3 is TGTGCCAGCGCGAGCGGGAGTGGCTACACCTTC. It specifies CASASGSGYTF.

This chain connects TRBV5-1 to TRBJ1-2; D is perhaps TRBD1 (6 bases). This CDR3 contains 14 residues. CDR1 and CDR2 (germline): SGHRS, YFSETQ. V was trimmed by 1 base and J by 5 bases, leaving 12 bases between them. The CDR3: CASSLTGGAYGYTF. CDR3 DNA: TGCGCCAGCAGCTTGACGGGGGGGGCATATGGCTACACCTTC.

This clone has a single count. Written as DNA, the CDR3 is TGTGCCAGCAGAAGTTACGGGGAAACCTTTTATGGCTACACCTTC. Its protein is CASRSYGETFYGYTF. The J gene is TRBJ1-2, the V gene TRBV28; no firm D call. V was shortened by 6 bases and J by 5 bases, with 19 bases between the two germline ends. Germline CDR1 MDHEN, CDR2 SYDVKM. The CDR3 covers 15 residues.

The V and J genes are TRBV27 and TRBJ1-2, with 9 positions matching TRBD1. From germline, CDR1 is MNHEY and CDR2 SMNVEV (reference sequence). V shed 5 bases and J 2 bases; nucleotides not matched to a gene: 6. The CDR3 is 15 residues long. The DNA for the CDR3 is TGTGCCAGCAGTCCATCCGGGACAGGGAACTATGGCTACACCTTC. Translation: CASSPSGTGNYGYTF.

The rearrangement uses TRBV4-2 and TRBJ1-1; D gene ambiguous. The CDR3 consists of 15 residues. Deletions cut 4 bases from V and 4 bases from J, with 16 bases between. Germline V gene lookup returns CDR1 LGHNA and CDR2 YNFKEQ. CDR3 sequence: CASSPVKTSSTEAFF. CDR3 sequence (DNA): TGTGCCAGCAGCCCTGTCAAGACCTCTAGCACTGAAGCTTTCTTT.

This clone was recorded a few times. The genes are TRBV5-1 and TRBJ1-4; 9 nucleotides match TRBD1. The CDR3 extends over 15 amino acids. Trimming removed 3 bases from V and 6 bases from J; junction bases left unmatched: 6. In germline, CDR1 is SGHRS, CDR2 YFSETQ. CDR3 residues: CASSSTGGVHEKLFF. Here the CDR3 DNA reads TGCGCCAGCAGCTCGACAGGGGGTGTGCATGAAAAACTGTTTTTT. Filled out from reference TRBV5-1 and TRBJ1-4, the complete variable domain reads KAGVTQTPRYLIKTRGQQVTLSCSPISGHRSVSWYQQTPGQGLQFLFEYFSETQRNKGNFPGRFSGRQFSNSRSEMNVSTLELGDSALYLCASSSTGGVHEKLFFGSGTQLSVL.

The CDR3 nucleotides read TGTGCCATCAGTGATGAGCGAAATAATGAAAAACTGTTTTTT. This gives the protein CAISDERNNEKLFF. V gene TRBV10-3 combines with J gene TRBJ1-4; D not certain. Germline CDR1 is ENHRY and CDR2 is SYGVKD. The CDR3 extends over 14 amino acids. Between the trimmed V and J ends, which lost 3 bases and 4 bases, there was a span of 9 bases.

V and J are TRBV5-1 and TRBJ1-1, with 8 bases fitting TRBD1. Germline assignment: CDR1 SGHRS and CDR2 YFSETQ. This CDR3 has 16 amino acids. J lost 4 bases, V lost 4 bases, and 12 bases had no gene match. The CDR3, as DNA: TGCGCCAGCAGCAACGTCCCGGGACAGGCTGGCACTGAAGCTTTCTTT. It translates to CASSNVPGQAGTEAFF.

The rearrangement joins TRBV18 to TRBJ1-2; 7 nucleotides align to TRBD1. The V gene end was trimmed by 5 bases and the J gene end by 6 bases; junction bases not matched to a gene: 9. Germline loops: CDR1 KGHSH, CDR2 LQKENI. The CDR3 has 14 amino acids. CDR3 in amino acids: CASSSTQTGDGYTF. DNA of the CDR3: TGTGCCAGCTCATCTACGCAAACAGGGGATGGCTACACCTTC.

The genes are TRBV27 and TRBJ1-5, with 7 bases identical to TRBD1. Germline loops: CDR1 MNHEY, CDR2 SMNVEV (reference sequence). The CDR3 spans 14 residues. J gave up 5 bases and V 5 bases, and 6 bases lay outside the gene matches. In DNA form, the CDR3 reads TGTGCCAGCAGTCTAGACAGGGAAGATCAGCCCCAGCATTTT. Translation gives CASSLDREDQPQHF.